Shown below are 4 T cell receptor beta chains from a single sample sequenced in a study of T cell responses to AZD1222 COVID-19 vaccine. Clones were sequenced by immunoSEQ multiplex PCR, and TCRdb holds only the in-frame ones, with some missing. The sample records about 93,000 clones, roughly 91% being singletons. The sequenced sample was peripheral blood, obtained on day 0 of MenACWY control vaccination. These receptors all stem from an adult in good health.

The chain is built from TRBV7-6 and TRBJ1-2; the match to TRBD1 covers 10 bases. After removal of 4 bases from V and 5 bases from J, the junction contained 10 bases not matched to a gene. This CDR3 is built from 16 residues. Germline lookup yields CDR1 SGHVS and CDR2 FNYEAQ. The CDR3 here is CASSSRTGGESYGYTF. The CDR3 bases are TGTGCCAGCAGCTCTAGGACAGGGGGGGAATCTTATGGCTACACCTTC.

The rearrangement uses TRBV19 and TRBJ2-5, with D possibly being TRBD1 (6 bases). V was cut by 4 bases and J by 2 bases, with 11 bases left in between. The length of the CDR3 is 14 residues. Germline-derived CDR1 and CDR2 are LNHDA and SQIVND (reference sequence). The chain's CDR3 is CASSTGQIQETQYF. In DNA form, the CDR3 reads TGTGCCAGTAGTACCGGACAGATTCAAGAGACCCAGTACTTC.

The chain has TRBV11-3 and TRBJ2-5; 7 positions match TRBD1. Germline V gene lookup returns CDR1 SGHNT and CDR2 YENEEA. This CDR3 is 16 amino acids long. The junction had 13 bases not matched to a gene; V was cut back by 4 bases and J by 5 bases. The CDR3 protein is CASSSPPAARGETQYF. CDR3 bases: TGTGCCAGCAGCTCCCCGCCGGCAGCCAGGGGGGAGACCCAGTACTTC.

The gene calls are TRBV6-1 and TRBJ1-3, with no clear D. The CDR3 is 16 amino acids. CDR1 and CDR2 (germline): MNHNS, SASEGT. Trimming stripped 1 base from V and 0 bases from J, with 10 bases between. The CDR3: CASSEVRSGSGNTIYF. DNA for the CDR3: TGTGCCAGCAGTGAAGTAAGGTCGGGCTCTGGAAACACCATATATTTT.